Presented here are 26 T cell receptor beta chains from one specimen sequenced in a study of cytomegalovirus exposure and HLA in healthy donors. The PCR used 60 Vbeta and 13 Jbeta primers. Libraries were prepared by immunoSEQ multiplex PCR; TCRdb keeps only in-frame clonotypes and omits some of them. Of 100,000 to 150,000 clones listed, approximately 80% are singletons. The material sequenced was PBMCs. Source of these receptors: a male donor in good health and CMV-seropositive.

This clone was detected ten times or more. The chain carries TRBV14 and TRBJ1-1; D may be TRBD1 (6 bases). Trimming shortened V by 4 bases and J by 1 base, and 13 bases separated the two germline ends. The CDR3 contains 15 residues. Germline V CDR1 and CDR2: SGHDN, FVKESK. The CDR3 coding sequence is TGTGCCAGCAGCCTCATAATGACAGGGAACACTGAAGCTTTCTTT. Its protein product is CASSLIMTGNTEAFF. Variable domain in full (rest from reference TRBV14 and TRBJ1-1): EAGVTQFPSHSVIEKGQTVTLRCDPISGHDNLYWYRRVMGKEIKFLLHFVKESKQDESGMPNNRFLAERTGGTYSTLKVQPAELEDSGVYFCASSLIMTGNTEAFFGQGTRLTVV.

The rearrangement joins TRBV7-6 to TRBJ1-4; 8 bases map to TRBD1. The V gene's germline CDR1 is SGHVS and CDR2 FNYEAQ. The CDR3 covers 15 residues. V lost 3 bases, J lost 8 bases, and 8 bases stayed unmatched. CDR3 in DNA: TGTGCCAGCAGCTTGGCGGACAGGGAGGGGGAAAAACTGTTTTTT. Translating it yields CASSLADREGEKLFF.

The table lists this clone with a count of one. The rearrangement uses TRBV7-8 and TRBJ2-1; no firm D call. Trimming pared 2 bases from V and 7 bases from J, leaving 15 bases between. The CDR3 has 15 amino acids. Per germline, CDR1 SGHVS and CDR2 FQNEAQ. The CDR3 loop is CASSLMASSYNEQFF. In nucleotides, the CDR3 is TGTGCCAGCAGCTTAATGGCTAGTAGTTATAATGAGCAGTTCTTC.

The rearrangement links TRBV5-8 to TRBJ1-4; D is uncertain. Trimming took off 6 bases at V and 10 bases at J, with 16 bases between the two ends. CDR1 SGHTS and CDR2 YDEGEE come from the germline V gene. CDR3 length: 13 amino acids. DNA of the CDR3: TGTGCCAGCACCCTGGCGCGGGTTGGAAAACTGTTTTTT. Translation: CASTLARVGKLFF.

The gene calls are TRBV2 and TRBJ1-2; D uncertain. CDR1 and CDR2 (germline): SNHLY, FYNNEI. CDR3 size: 12 residues. V was shortened by 5 bases and J by 4 bases, with 8 bases between the two germline ends. CDR3 sequence (DNA): TGTGCCAGCAGTTTAGCGGGCTATGGCTACACCTTC. It is translated as CASSLAGYGYTF.

This clone was counted between two and nine times. The chain uses TRBV27 and TRBJ2-7; 10 bases agree with TRBD2. The CDR3 extends over 16 amino acids. Per germline, CDR1 MNHEY and CDR2 SMNVEV (reference sequence). Trimming cost V 5 bases and J 3 bases; bases outside gene matches: 10. CDR3 in amino acids: CASSPTVSSGSYEQYF. The CDR3 DNA follows: TGTGCCAGCAGTCCAACAGTCTCTAGCGGGAGCTACGAGCAGTACTTC.

This clone was found a few times. Other DNA sequences of this sample code for an identical CDR3. The chain links TRBV2 to TRBJ1-2; D uncertain. Trimming left V 8 bases short and J 4 bases short, with 8 bases between. The CDR3 runs to 11 residues. CDR1 SNHLY and CDR2 FYNNEI come from the germline V gene. CDR3 nucleotide sequence: TGTGCCAGCCGAACTGGCTATGGCTACACCTTC. It codes for CASRTGYGYTF.

The V call is TRBV15, the J call TRBJ1-5; 10 bases agree with TRBD1. The CDR3 covers 16 residues. J lost 5 bases, V lost 1 base, and 5 bases had no gene match. Germline V gene sequence: CDR1 LNHNV, CDR2 YYDKDF (reference sequence). CDR3 in DNA: TGTGCCACCAGCAGAGCCCACGGACAGGGGGATCAGCCCCAGCATTTT. It is translated as CATSRAHGQGDQPQHF.

The gene calls are TRBV30 and TRBJ1-5; D is unclear. Germline CDR1 GTSNPN, CDR2 SVGIG (reference sequence). The CDR3 is 13 residues long. The germline V and J ends were trimmed by 0 bases and 1 base, with 4 bases remaining between them. The CDR3 DNA is TGTGCCTGGAGTGTACAGAGCAATCAGCCCCAGCATTTT. Translated, it gives CAWSVQSNQPQHF.

V is TRBV28 and J is TRBJ2-7, with 8 bases matching TRBD1. This CDR3 region has 13 residues. The junction had 4 bases not matched to a gene; V was cut back by 5 bases and J by 4 bases. Per the germline V gene, CDR1 is MDHEN and CDR2 is SYDVKM. The CDR3, as DNA: TGTGCCAGCAGTACGCAGGGGGCGTACGAGCAGTACTTC. Translating it yields CASSTQGAYEQYF.

The rearrangement joins TRBV7-2 to TRBJ1-4; D ambiguous. Per germline, CDR1 SGHTA and CDR2 FQGNSA. The CDR3 is 15 amino acids. V was pared by 4 bases and J by 0 bases, with 9 bases between. The CDR3 spells CASSWHSATNEKLFF. The CDR3 DNA reads TGTGCCAGCAGCTGGCACAGTGCAACTAATGAAAAACTGTTTTTT.

This chain joins TRBV14 and TRBJ1-4, with 11 bases lining up with TRBD1. V lost 0 bases, J lost 6 bases, and 12 bases stayed unmatched. Germline CDR1 is SGHDN and CDR2 is FVKESK. The CDR3 extends over 19 amino acids. CDR3 protein: CASSQDRRTGGAGYEKLFF. CDR3 bases: TGTGCCAGCAGCCAAGATCGCAGGACAGGGGGCGCTGGGTATGAAAAACTGTTTTTT.

This rearrangement joins TRBV5-1 to TRBJ2-6; 7 nucleotides line up with TRBD2. The V segment lost 3 bases and the J segment 0 bases; nucleotides outside the gene matches: 3. Germline-derived CDR1 and CDR2 are SGHRS and YFSETQ. This CDR3 region has 16 residues. The CDR3 DNA is TGCGCCAGCAGCTCCCGGGGGGTCTCTGGGGCCAACGTCCTGACTTTC. It yields the protein CASSSRGVSGANVLTF.

The chain recombines TRBV28 with TRBJ1-1, with 7 bases identical to TRBD1. From germline, CDR1 is MDHEN and CDR2 SYDVKM. The length of the CDR3 is 14 residues. Trimming at V came to 8 bases and at J to 1 base, leaving 7 bases not matched to a gene. DNA of the CDR3: TGTGCCAGCCAGGACAGGCTCCCGAACACTGAAGCTTTCTTT. Translated, it gives CASQDRLPNTEAFF.

The rearrangement links TRBV4-1 to TRBJ1-2; maybe TRBD1 (5 bases). The CDR3 length is 16 residues. Germline CDR1 reads MGHRA; CDR2 reads YSYEKL. Trimming pared 2 bases from V and 8 bases from J, leaving 21 bases between. This CDR3 is CASSQPGGGKRLGYTF. The CDR3 DNA sequence: TGCGCCAGCAGCCAACCTGGGGGAGGGAAGAGGTTAGGCTACACCTTC.

The chain has TRBV7-8 and TRBJ1-4; 7 bases fit TRBD1. CDR1 SGHVS and CDR2 FQNEAQ come from the germline V gene. The V and J ends lost 6 bases and 8 bases, in that order; junction bases with no gene match: 3. This CDR3 spans 12 amino acids. This chain's CDR3 is CASRRGPEKLFF. The DNA of the CDR3 is TGTGCCAGCAGGAGGGGGCCAGAAAAACTGTTTTTT.

This chain connects TRBV7-9 to TRBJ1-4; D not certain. V lost 1 base and J 4 bases, leaving 10 bases between the germline ends. This CDR3 has 15 residues. Germline lookup yields CDR1 SEHNR and CDR2 FQNEAQ (reference sequence). The CDR3 protein is CASSLGVRVNEKLFF. CDR3 in DNA: TGTGCCAGCAGCTTAGGCGTGCGTGTTAATGAAAAACTGTTTTTT.

There are a few counts of this clone. This chain joins TRBV29-1 and TRBJ2-7; 7 bases match TRBD1. Germline assignment: CDR1 SQVTM and CDR2 ANQGSEA. This CDR3 has 12 amino acids. V shed 7 bases and J 2 bases; nucleotides not matched to a gene: 5. CDR3 residues: CSGRDRAYEQYF. The CDR3 bases are TGCAGCGGCCGGGACAGAGCCTACGAGCAGTACTTC.

The J gene is TRBJ2-7, the V gene TRBV7-8, with 7 bases that match TRBD1. In germline, CDR1 is SGHVS, CDR2 FQNEAQ. The CDR3 loop spans 16 amino acids. The V gene end was trimmed by 1 base and the J gene end by 3 bases; junction bases not matched to a gene: 9. The CDR3 bases are TGTGCCAGCAGCTTAGGGCTCGGGACAGCCATCTACGAGCAGTACTTC. Its translation: CASSLGLGTAIYEQYF.

The CDR3 DNA sequence: TGTGCCAGCAGTTACAGGGGGGATAATGAAAAACTGTTTTTT. This gives the protein CASSYRGDNEKLFF. This chain joins TRBV5-8 and TRBJ1-4; TRBD1 aligns across 8 bases. The CDR3 totals 14 residues. Trimming removed 5 bases from V and 4 bases from J; junction bases left unmatched: 4. Germline V lookup: CDR1 SGHTS, CDR2 YDEGEE.

The chain has TRBV29-1 and TRBJ1-5; D unresolved. V was shortened by 4 bases and J by 0 bases, with 10 bases between the two germline ends. Looked up from germline, CDR1 is SQVTM and CDR2 is ANQGSEA. This CDR3 region has 14 residues. The CDR3 loop is CSVATDYSNQPQHF. The CDR3 region has the DNA TGCAGCGTTGCTACAGATTATAGCAATCAGCCCCAGCATTTT.

This sequence joins TRBV12-2 and TRBJ1-6; the table's TRBD1 call for D was not verified on the DNA. TRBV12-2 is a pseudogene segment. The CDR3 is 15 amino acids. CDR3 sequence (DNA): TGTGCAAGTCGCTTAGAGGCAGGGTTTAATTCACCCCTCCACTTT. Amino acids: CASRLEAGFNSPLHF.

In DNA, the CDR3 is TGTGCCAGCAGTTACGTCCTAGCGGGGACTATCTACGAGCAGTACTTC. This gives the protein CASSYVLAGTIYEQYF. V gene TRBV6-6 combines with J gene TRBJ2-7; 9 bases match TRBD2. Losses at the gene ends were 2 bases for V and 3 bases for J; bases not matched to a gene: 8. CDR1 is MNHNY and CDR2 is SVGAGI in the germline V gene (reference sequence). The CDR3 consists of 16 residues.

The sample holds one count of this clone. The chain links TRBV27 to TRBJ2-7; D is perhaps TRBD1 (6 bases). Trimming cost V 0 bases and J 2 bases, with 11 bases left between them. In germline, CDR1 is MNHEY, CDR2 SMNVEV (reference sequence). The length of the CDR3 is 15 residues. CDR3 sequence reads: CASSLSGATAYEQYF. The CDR3 nucleotides are TGTGCCAGCAGTTTATCGGGGGCGACGGCCTACGAGCAGTACTTC.

The chain combines TRBV4-1 with TRBJ2-2, with a possible D match to TRBD2 (7 bases). The CDR3 sequence is 17 residues long. Deletions cut 0 bases from V and 4 bases from J, with 15 bases between. In germline, CDR1 is MGHRA, CDR2 YSYEKL. CDR3: CASSQERGARATGELFF. In DNA, the CDR3 is TGCGCCAGCAGCCAAGAACGGGGGGCAAGAGCCACCGGGGAGCTGTTTTTT.

The chain couples TRBV7-9 to TRBJ1-3; D remains ambiguous. The CDR3 is made up of 15 amino acids. CDR1 is SEHNR, CDR2 FQNEAQ, per germline (reference sequence). V was pared by 6 bases and J by 0 bases, with 12 bases between. The CDR3 sequence is CASSHAVSSGNTIYF. The CDR3 DNA reads TGTGCCAGCAGTCATGCGGTGTCCTCTGGAAACACCATATATTTT.